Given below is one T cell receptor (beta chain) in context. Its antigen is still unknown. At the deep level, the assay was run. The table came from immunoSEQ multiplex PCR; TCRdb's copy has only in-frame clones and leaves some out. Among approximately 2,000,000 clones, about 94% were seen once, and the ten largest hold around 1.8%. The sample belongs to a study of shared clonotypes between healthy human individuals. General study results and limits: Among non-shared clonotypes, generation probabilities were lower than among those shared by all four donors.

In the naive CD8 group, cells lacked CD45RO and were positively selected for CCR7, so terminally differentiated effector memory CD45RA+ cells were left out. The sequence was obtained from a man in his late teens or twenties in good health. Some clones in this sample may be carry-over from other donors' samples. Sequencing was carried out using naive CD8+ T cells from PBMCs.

CDR3 in amino acids: CASSWGTSPTYEQYF. CDR3 DNA: TGTGCCAGCAGCTGGGGGACTAGCCCAACCTACGAGCAGTACTTC. The chain joins TRBV5-6 to TRBJ2-7; TRBD2 matches at 9 bases. The CDR3 totals 15 residues. The trim removed 3 bases at V and 2 bases at J, leaving 6 bases unmatched. In germline, CDR1 is SGHDT, CDR2 YYEEEE.